The source of this T cell receptor (beta chain) is a study of OX40 agonist ivuxolimab in advanced cancers. Study information: The study treated patients with ivuxolimab, an agonistic anti-OX40 (CD134) antibody. Partial responses were recorded for three patients, including one with hepatocellular carcinoma and two with cutaneous melanoma.

This CDR3 region has 15 residues. The V end was cut by 2 bases, the J end by 5 bases, with 15 bases between. In germline, CDR1 is SGHVS, CDR2 FNYEAQ. Produced via immunoSEQ multiplex PCR; TCRdb's table is partial and in-frame only. Among 65,000 to 90,000 clones listed, about nine tenths were seen once. Study-level points and caveats: By week 6 at 0.1 to 3.0 mg/kg, blood CD4+ and CD8+ T cells had expanded clonally.

For this clone: Its target is unknown.

Excluded were patients having autoimmune disease history or systemic immunosuppression. This receptor was obtained from an adult with an advanced solid tumor such as melanoma, head and neck, liver or kidney cancer. The sequencing here drew on CD4+ or CD8+ T cells sorted from blood, taken in a trial of the OX40 agonist ivuxolimab. The V gene is TRBV7-6, the J gene TRBJ2-5; D assignment may be TRBD1 or TRBD2 (5 bases each). The CDR3 region is CASSLTPRGWETQYF. CDR3 bases: TGTGCCAGCAGCTTAACCCCCCGGGGCTGGGAGACCCAGTACTTC. Full variable domain (outside the CDR3, taken from reference TRBV7-6 and TRBJ2-5): GAGVSQSPRYKVTKRGQDVALRCDPISGHVSLYWYRQALGQGPEFLTYFNYEAQQDKSGLPNDRFSAERPEGSISTLTIQRTEQRDSAMYRCASSLTPRGWETQYFGPGTRLLVL.